Sequencing of this T cell receptor beta chain was carried out in a study of cytomegalovirus exposure and HLA in healthy donors. Germline-derived CDR1 and CDR2 are MDHEN and SYDVKM. The length of the CDR3 is 15 residues. V shed 6 bases, J shed 9 bases, and the junction held 12 bases outside the gene matches. This clone was counted once. With 60 Vbeta and 13 Jbeta primers, the PCR was carried out. This table comes from immunoSEQ multiplex PCR, and its TCRdb copy is limited to in-frame clones, with some not included. The sample includes fewer than 250,000 clones, approximately 80% seen only once; the top ten take around 2.8%. Donors consisted of healthy bone marrow donors.

This TCR came from a man aged 30-40 years in good health and CMV-seronegative. The specimen sequenced was PBMCs. The chain joins TRBV28 to TRBJ2-1, with 9 positions matching TRBD1. The CDR3 is CASSLQGAVGSEQFF. CDR3 DNA sequence: TGTGCCAGCAGCTTACAGGGGGCGGTGGGTAGTGAGCAGTTCTTC.